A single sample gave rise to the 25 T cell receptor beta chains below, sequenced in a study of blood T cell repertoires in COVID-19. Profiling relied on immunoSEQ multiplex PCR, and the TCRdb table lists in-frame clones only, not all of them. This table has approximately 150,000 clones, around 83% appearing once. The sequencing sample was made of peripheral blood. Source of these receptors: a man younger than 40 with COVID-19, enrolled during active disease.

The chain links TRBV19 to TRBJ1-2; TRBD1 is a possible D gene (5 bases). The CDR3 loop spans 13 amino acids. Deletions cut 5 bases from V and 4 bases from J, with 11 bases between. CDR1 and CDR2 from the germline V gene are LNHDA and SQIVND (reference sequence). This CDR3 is CASSPGLGYGYTF. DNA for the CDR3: TGTGCCAGTAGTCCAGGGTTGGGCTATGGCTACACCTTC. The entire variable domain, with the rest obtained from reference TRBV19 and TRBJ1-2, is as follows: DGGITQSPKYLFRKEGQNVTLSCEQNLNHDAMYWYRQDPGQGLRLIYYSQIVNDFQKGDIAEGYSVSREKKESFPLTVTSAQKNPTAFYLCASSPGLGYGYTFGSGTRLTVV.

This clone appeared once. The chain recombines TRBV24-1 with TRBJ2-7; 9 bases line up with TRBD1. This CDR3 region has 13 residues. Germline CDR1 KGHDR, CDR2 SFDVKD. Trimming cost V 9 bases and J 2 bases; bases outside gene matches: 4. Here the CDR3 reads CATQGDRAYEQYF. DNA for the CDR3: TGTGCCACCCAGGGGGACAGGGCCTACGAGCAGTACTTC.

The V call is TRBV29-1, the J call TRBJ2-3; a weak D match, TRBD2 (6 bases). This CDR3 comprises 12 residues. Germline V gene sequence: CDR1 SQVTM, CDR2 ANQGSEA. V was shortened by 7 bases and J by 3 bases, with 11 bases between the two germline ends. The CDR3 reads CSGTGATDTQYF. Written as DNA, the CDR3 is TGCAGCGGCACGGGAGCGACAGATACGCAGTATTTT.

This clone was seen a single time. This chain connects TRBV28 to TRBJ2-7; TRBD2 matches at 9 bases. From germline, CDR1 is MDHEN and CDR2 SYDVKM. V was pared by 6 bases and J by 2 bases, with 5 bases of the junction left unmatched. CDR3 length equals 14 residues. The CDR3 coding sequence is TGTGCCAGCAGCCGCTTAGCGGGGGCCTACGAGCAGTACTTC. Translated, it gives CASSRLAGAYEQYF.

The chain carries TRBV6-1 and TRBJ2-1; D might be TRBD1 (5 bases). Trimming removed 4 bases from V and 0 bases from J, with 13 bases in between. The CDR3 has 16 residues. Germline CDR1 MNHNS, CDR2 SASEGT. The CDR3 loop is CASSGQGRNSYNEQFF. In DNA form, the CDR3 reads TGTGCCAGCAGTGGCCAGGGCAGAAACTCCTACAATGAGCAGTTCTTC.

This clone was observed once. The CDR3 loop reads CASHQGPYEQYF. CDR3 nucleotides: TGTGCCAGCCACCAGGGTCCATACGAGCAGTACTTC. The J gene is TRBJ2-7, the V gene TRBV6-5; D perhaps matches TRBD1 (5 bases). Germline CDR1 MNHEY, CDR2 SVGAGI. The CDR3 is 12 amino acids. Trimming stripped 8 bases from V and 4 bases from J, with 12 bases between.

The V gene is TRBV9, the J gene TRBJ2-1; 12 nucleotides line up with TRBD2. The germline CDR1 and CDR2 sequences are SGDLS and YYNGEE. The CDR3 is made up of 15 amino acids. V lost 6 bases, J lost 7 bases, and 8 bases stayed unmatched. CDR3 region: CASTQTSGSWNEQFF. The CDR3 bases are TGTGCCAGCACTCAGACTAGCGGGAGTTGGAATGAGCAGTTCTTC.

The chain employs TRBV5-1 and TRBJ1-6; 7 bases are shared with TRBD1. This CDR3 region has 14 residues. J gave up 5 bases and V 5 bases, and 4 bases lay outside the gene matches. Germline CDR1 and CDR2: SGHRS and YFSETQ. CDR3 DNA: TGCGCCAGCAGGCCGGGACAGAATAATTCACCCCTCCACTTT. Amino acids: CASRPGQNNSPLHF.

CDR3 protein: CASSLGGRGEQFF. The CDR3 DNA reads as TGTGCCAGCAGCTTGGGGGGGCGGGGTGAGCAGTTCTTC. The chain carries TRBV7-2 and TRBJ2-1; TRBD2 might be the D (7 bases). The CDR3 contains 13 residues. The V end was cut by 3 bases, the J end by 9 bases, with 12 bases between. CDR1 and CDR2 from the germline V gene are SGHTA and FQGNSA.

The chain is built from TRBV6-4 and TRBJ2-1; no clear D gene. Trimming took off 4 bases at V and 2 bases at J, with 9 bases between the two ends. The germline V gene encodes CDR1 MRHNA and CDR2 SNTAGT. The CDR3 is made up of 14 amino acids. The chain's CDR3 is CASSAEQTYNEQFF. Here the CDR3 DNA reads TGTGCCAGCAGTGCGGAGCAGACCTACAATGAGCAGTTCTTC.

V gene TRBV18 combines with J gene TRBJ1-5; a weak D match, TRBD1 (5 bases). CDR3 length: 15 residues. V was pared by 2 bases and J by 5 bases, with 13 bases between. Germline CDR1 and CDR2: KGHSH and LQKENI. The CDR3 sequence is CASSPAAGKDQPQHF. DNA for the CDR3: TGTGCCAGCTCACCAGCGGCAGGGAAGGATCAGCCCCAGCATTTT. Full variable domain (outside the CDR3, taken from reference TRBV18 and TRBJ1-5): NAGVMQNPRHLVRRRGQEARLRCSPMKGHSHVYWYRQLPEEGLKFMVYLQKENIIDESGMPKERFSAEFPKEGPSILRIQQVVRGDSAAYFCASSPAAGKDQPQHFGDGTRLSIL.

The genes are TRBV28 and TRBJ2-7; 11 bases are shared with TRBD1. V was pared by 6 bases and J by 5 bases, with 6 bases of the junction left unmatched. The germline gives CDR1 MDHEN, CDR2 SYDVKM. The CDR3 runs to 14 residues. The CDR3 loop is CASRKGQGADEQYF. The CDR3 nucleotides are TGTGCCAGCAGAAAAGGACAGGGGGCGGACGAGCAGTACTTC.

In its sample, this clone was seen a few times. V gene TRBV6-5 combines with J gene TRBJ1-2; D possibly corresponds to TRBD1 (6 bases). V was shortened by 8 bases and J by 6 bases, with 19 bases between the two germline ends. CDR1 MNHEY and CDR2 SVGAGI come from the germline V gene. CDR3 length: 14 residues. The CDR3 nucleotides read TGTGCCAGCGGGGCAACAGGGCTAGGCGATGGCTACACCTTC. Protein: CASGATGLGDGYTF.

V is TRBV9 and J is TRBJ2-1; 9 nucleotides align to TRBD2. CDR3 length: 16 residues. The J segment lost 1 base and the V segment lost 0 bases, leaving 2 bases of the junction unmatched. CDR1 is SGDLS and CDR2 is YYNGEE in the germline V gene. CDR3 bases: TGTGCCAGCAGCGTAGGTCTAGCGGGGTCCTACAATGAGCAGTTCTTC. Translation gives CASSVGLAGSYNEQFF.

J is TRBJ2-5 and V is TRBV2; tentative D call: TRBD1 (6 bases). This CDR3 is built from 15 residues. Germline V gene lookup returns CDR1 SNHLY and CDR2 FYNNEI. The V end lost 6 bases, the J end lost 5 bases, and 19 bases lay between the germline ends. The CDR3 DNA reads TGTGCCAGCAGCGCTCCGGGACATATGGGGGAGACCCAGTACTTC. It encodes CASSAPGHMGETQYF. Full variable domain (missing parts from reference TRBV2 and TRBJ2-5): EPEVTQTPSHQVTQMGQEVILRCVPISNHLYFYWYRQILGQKVEFLVSFYNNEISEKSEIFDDQFSVERPDGSNFTLKIRSTKLEDSAMYFCASSAPGHMGETQYFGPGTRLLVL.

The CDR3 DNA is TGCGCCAGCAGCTTGATCCCGGGAGATAGCACAGATACGCAGTATTTT. Translating it yields CASSLIPGDSTDTQYF. This rearrangement joins TRBV5-1 to TRBJ2-3; weak D call: TRBD2 (6 bases). This CDR3 contains 16 residues. In germline, CDR1 is SGHRS, CDR2 YFSETQ. The V end lost 1 base, the J end lost 0 bases, and 12 bases lay between the germline ends.

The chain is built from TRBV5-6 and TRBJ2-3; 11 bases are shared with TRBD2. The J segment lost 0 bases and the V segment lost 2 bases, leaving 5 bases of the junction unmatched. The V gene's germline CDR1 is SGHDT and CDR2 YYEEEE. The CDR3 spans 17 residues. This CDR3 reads CASSFWLAGGSTDTQYF. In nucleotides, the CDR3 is TGTGCCAGCAGCTTCTGGCTAGCGGGAGGTAGCACAGATACGCAGTATTTT.

The CDR3 protein is CASSPTGTDGYTF. DNA for the CDR3: TGCGCCAGCAGCCCCACAGGGACGGATGGCTACACCTTC. The rearrangement links TRBV5-1 to TRBJ1-2; the D gene is possibly TRBD1 (6 bases). Trimming stripped 4 bases from V and 6 bases from J, with 13 bases between. In germline, CDR1 is SGHRS, CDR2 YFSETQ. The CDR3 is 13 amino acids.

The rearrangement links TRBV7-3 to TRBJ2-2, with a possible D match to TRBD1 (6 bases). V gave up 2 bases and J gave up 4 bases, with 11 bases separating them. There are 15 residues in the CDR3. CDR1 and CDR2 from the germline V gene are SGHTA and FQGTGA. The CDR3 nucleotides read TGTGCCAGCAGCTTAGGACAGAGGGGCACCGGGGAGCTGTTTTTT. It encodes CASSLGQRGTGELFF.

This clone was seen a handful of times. The CDR3, as DNA: TGTGCCAGCAGGTCGACAGGCCTCTCCCTTTATAGCAATCAGCCCCAGCATTTT. Translated: CASRSTGLSLYSNQPQHF. The genes are TRBV27 and TRBJ1-5; D might be TRBD1 (6 bases). The CDR3 sequence is 18 residues long. Trimming stripped 6 bases from V and 0 bases from J, with 21 bases between. Germline CDR1 reads MNHEY; CDR2 reads SMNVEV (reference sequence).

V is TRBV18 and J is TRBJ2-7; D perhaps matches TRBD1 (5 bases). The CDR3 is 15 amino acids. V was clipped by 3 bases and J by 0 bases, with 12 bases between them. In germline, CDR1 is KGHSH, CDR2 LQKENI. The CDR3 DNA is TGTGCCAGCTCACCCCAGACAGAAAGCTCCTACGAGCAGTACTTC. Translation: CASSPQTESSYEQYF.

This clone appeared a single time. The CDR3 loop is CASSNGLGPSYEQYF. CDR3 nucleotides: TGTGCCAGCAGCAACGGACTAGGCCCTTCCTACGAGCAGTACTTC. The rearrangement joins TRBV11-1 to TRBJ2-7; 7 nucleotides agree with TRBD2. CDR3 length: 15 residues. CDR1 SGHAT and CDR2 FQDESV come from the germline V gene (reference sequence). Germline trimming cut 5 bases from V and 1 base from J; bases unmatched to any gene: 8.

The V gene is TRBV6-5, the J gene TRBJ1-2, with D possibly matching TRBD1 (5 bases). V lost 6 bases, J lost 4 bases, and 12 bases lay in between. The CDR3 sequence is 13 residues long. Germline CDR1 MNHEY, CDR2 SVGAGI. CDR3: CASRETDLYGYTF. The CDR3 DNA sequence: TGTGCCAGCAGGGAGACAGACCTCTATGGCTACACCTTC.

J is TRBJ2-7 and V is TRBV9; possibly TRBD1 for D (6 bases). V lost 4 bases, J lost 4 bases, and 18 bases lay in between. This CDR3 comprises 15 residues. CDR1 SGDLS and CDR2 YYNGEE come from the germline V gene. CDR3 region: CASSKGAGTNYEQYF. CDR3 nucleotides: TGTGCCAGCAGCAAAGGGGCCGGGACAAATTACGAGCAGTACTTC.

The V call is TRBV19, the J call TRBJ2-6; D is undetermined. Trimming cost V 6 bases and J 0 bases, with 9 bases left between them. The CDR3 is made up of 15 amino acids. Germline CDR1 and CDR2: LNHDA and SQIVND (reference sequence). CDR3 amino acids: CASSLYNSGANVLTF. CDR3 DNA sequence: TGTGCCAGTAGCCTTTACAACTCTGGGGCCAACGTCCTGACTTTC.